A selection of T cell receptor beta chains follows, all from one sample in a study of shared clonotypes between healthy human individuals. Method: immunoSEQ multiplex PCR; TCRdb's copy keeps in-frame clones and lacks some. The top ten clones hold approximately 11% of a sample with some 530,000 clones, 81% of them seen once. Sequenced material: PBMCs. Source of these receptors: a woman in her thirties or forties in good health. Some clones in this sample may be carry-over from other donors' samples. Both conserved end residues are part of each CDR3. Each record gives: V gene, clone size, CDR3 length, CDR3 protein. Clone size is given for some rows only: seen once, a few or many times, or a class if the clone is expanded.

v_gene: TRBV2; abundance: -; len: 14; CDR3aa: CAGHLAGAYNEQFF
v_gene: TRBV7-2; abundance: once; len: 15; CDR3aa: CASSFTSGNHNEQFF
v_gene: TRBV5-1; abundance: -; len: 15; CDR3aa: CASSIRTGANYGYTF
v_gene: TRBV5-5; abundance: -; len: 15; CDR3aa: CASSLGQLNQETQYF
v_gene: TRBV6-6; abundance: -; len: 13; CDR3aa: CASSLRAGTTQYF
v_gene: TRBV15; abundance: many; len: 12; CDR3aa: CATSRGYTEAFF
v_gene: TRBV11-3; abundance: -; len: 13; CDR3aa: CASSRTRSAEQFF
v_gene: TRBV2; abundance: -; len: 14; CDR3aa: CASSGQGAVTEAFF
v_gene: TRBV15; abundance: -; len: 20; CDR3aa: CATSSPELANDRGRTDTQYF
v_gene: TRBV28; abundance: -; len: 18; CDR3aa: CAISLDSSPPSSYNEQFF
v_gene: TRBV10-2; abundance: few; len: 13; CDR3aa: CASRLAPNYEQYF
v_gene: TRBV9; abundance: -; len: 18; CDR3aa: CASSIRDRWDYMNTEAFF
v_gene: TRBV7-8; abundance: -; len: 15; CDR3aa: CASSQRVQGGNEQFF
v_gene: TRBV19; abundance: few; len: 15; CDR3aa: CASSIDGQGGTEAFF
v_gene: TRBV2; abundance: -; len: 13; CDR3aa: CASSDQVNTEAFF
v_gene: TRBV19; abundance: -; len: 13; CDR3aa: CASSIVTSTEAFF
v_gene: TRBV2; abundance: once; len: 15; CDR3aa: CASSVGGPNYNEQFF
v_gene: TRBV5-4; abundance: -; len: 16; CDR3aa: CASSLAGLAAQETQYF
v_gene: TRBV28; abundance: -; len: 13; CDR3aa: CASLPLERETQYF
v_gene: TRBV14; abundance: few; len: 15; CDR3aa: CASSQDRGNRREQYF
v_gene: TRBV28; abundance: -; len: 15; CDR3aa: CASSVTSGRSYEQYF
v_gene: TRBV7-9; abundance: -; len: 19; CDR3aa: CASSIPSGGLTGGNTEAFF
v_gene: TRBV7-2; abundance: -; len: 13; CDR3aa: CASSLSDRGWQFF
v_gene: TRBV27; abundance: -; len: 15; CDR3aa: CASSRLGTGVYEQYF
v_gene: TRBV10-3; abundance: -; len: 14; CDR3aa: CAISDQRERGEQFF
v_gene: TRBV10-3; abundance: -; len: 13; CDR3aa: CATATGANEKLFF
v_gene: TRBV15; abundance: many; len: 14; CDR3aa: CATSRGAEPGEQFF
v_gene: TRBV28; abundance: -; len: 14; CDR3aa: CASTQGGGNQPQHF
v_gene: TRBV14; abundance: -; len: 15; CDR3aa: CASSQPGTGVYEQYF
v_gene: TRBV7-3; abundance: -; len: 15; CDR3aa: CASSLTAGGYNEQFF
v_gene: TRBV18; abundance: -; len: 15; CDR3aa: CASSPGISGNQPQHF
v_gene: TRBV7-3; abundance: -; len: 12; CDR3aa: CASIPCSYEQYF
v_gene: TRBV6-5; abundance: once; len: 11; CDR3aa: CASSTGTEAFF
v_gene: TRBV5-1; abundance: -; len: 16; CDR3aa: CASSPVTVQGNYGYTF
v_gene: TRBV28; abundance: -; len: 13; CDR3aa: CASSSPTSQPQHF
v_gene: TRBV15; abundance: -; len: 16; CDR3aa: CATSRDLTGINEKLFF
v_gene: TRBV5-1; abundance: -; len: 14; CDR3aa: CASRVDGQGFGYTF
v_gene: TRBV9; abundance: -; len: 15; CDR3aa: CASSVGRGGYYEQYF
v_gene: TRBV27; abundance: -; len: 16; CDR3aa: CASSLSMQGSGEKLFF
v_gene: TRBV15; abundance: -; len: 16; CDR3aa: CATSRPHNRDSEKLFF
v_gene: TRBV14; abundance: once; len: 16; CDR3aa: CASSDDRPGSGNTIYF
v_gene: TRBV9; abundance: -; len: 14; CDR3aa: CASSRTSGSYEQYF
v_gene: TRBV2; abundance: few; len: 14; CDR3aa: CASRVQAGDQPQHF
v_gene: TRBV5-4; abundance: -; len: 14; CDR3aa: CASSLDRESYEQYF
v_gene: TRBV4-1; abundance: -; len: 18; CDR3aa: CASSQVPLGEAGANVLTF
v_gene: TRBV11-3; abundance: -; len: 14; CDR3aa: CASSPQLGYNEQFF
v_gene: TRBV10-3; abundance: -; len: 15; CDR3aa: CAITGQGGASSEQYF
v_gene: TRBV27; abundance: -; len: 14; CDR3aa: CASSLFLGNTEAFF
v_gene: TRBV19; abundance: few; len: 15; CDR3aa: CASSSGTGGTDTQYF
v_gene: TRBV28; abundance: many; len: 15; CDR3aa: CASSFPGGRNYGYTF
v_gene: TRBV5-4; abundance: -; len: 18; CDR3aa: CASSVLGGRPSGANVLTF
v_gene: TRBV2; abundance: few; len: 14; CDR3aa: CASSAQQLNTEAFF
v_gene: TRBV5-1; abundance: -; len: 15; CDR3aa: CASSQGSTHTDTQYF
v_gene: TRBV27; abundance: -; len: 13; CDR3aa: CASSPPPFDTQYF
v_gene: TRBV7-9; abundance: -; len: 15; CDR3aa: CASSFGQGGNYEQYF